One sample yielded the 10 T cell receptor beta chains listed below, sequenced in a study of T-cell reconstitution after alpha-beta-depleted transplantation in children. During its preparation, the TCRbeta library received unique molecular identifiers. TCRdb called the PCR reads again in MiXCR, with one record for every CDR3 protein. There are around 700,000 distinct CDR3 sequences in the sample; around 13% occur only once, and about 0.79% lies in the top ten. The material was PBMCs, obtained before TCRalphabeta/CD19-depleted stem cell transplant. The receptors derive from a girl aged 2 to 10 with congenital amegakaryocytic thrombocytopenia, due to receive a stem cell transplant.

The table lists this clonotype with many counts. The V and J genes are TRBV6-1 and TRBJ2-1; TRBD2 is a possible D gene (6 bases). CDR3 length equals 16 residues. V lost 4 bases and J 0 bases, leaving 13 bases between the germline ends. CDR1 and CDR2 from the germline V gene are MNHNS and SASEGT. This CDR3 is CASSALAVYSYNEQFF. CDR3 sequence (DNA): TGTGCCAGCAGTGCACTAGCAGTTTACTCCTACAATGAGCAGTTCTTC.

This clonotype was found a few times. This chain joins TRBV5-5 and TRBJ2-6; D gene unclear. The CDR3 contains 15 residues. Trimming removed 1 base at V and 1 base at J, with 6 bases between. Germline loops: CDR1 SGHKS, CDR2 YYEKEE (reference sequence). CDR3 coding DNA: TGTGCCAGCAGCTTGACCAGGTCTGGGGCCAACGTCCTGACTTTC. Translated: CASSLTRSGANVLTF.

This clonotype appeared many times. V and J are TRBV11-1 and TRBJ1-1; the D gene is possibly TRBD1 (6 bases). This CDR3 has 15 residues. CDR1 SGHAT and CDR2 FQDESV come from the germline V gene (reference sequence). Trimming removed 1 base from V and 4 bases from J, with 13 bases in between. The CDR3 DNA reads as TGTGCCAGCAGCTTAGGCGGACAGATCTTCACTGAAGCTTTCTTT. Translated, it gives CASSLGGQIFTEAFF.

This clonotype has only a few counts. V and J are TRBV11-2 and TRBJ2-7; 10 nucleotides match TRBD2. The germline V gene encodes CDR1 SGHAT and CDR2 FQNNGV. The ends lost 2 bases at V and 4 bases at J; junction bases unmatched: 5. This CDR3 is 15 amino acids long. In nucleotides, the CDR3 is TGTGCCAGCAGCTTACCTAGCGGGGGCAGATACGAGCAGTACTTC. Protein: CASSLPSGGRYEQYF.

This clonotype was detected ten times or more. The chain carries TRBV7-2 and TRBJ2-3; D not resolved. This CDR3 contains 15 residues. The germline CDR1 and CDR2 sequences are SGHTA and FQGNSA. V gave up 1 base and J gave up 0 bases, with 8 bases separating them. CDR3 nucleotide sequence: TGTGCCAGCAGCTTAGAGGCGGCCAGCACAGATACGCAGTATTTT. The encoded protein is CASSLEAASTDTQYF.

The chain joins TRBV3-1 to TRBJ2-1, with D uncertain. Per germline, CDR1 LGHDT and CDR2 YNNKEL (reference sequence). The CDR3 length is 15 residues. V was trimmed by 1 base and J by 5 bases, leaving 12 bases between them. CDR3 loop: CASSQAGLTNNEQFF. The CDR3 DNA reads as TGTGCCAGCAGCCAAGCCGGGCTTACCAACAATGAGCAGTTCTTC.

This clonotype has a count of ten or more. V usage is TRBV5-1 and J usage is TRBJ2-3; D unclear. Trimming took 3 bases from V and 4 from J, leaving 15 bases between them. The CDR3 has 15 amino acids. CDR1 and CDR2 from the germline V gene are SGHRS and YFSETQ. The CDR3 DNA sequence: TGCGCCAGCAGCTCGTGGGCTACCCGACCAGATACGCAGTATTTT. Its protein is CASSSWATRPDTQYF.

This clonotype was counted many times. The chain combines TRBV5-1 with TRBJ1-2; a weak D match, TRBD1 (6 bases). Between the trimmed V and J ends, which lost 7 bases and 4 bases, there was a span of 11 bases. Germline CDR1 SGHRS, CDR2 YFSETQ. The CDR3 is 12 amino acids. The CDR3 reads CASRAGVYGYTF. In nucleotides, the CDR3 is TGCGCCAGCCGCGCAGGGGTCTATGGCTACACCTTC.

The CDR3: CSVLPGLGKGNEQFF. The CDR3 nucleotides read TGCAGCGTTTTACCGGGACTAGGAAAGGGCAATGAGCAGTTCTTC. The genes are TRBV29-1 and TRBJ2-1; 8 nucleotides line up with TRBD2. J lost 6 bases, V lost 5 bases, and 12 bases had no gene match. The CDR3 is made up of 15 amino acids. The germline V gene encodes CDR1 SQVTM and CDR2 ANQGSEA.

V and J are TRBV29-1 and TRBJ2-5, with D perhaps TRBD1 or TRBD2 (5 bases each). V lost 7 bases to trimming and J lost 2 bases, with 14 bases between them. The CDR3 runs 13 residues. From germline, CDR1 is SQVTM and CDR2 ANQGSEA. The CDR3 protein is CSGYRLAQETQYF. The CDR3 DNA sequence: TGCAGCGGGTACAGGTTAGCGCAAGAGACCCAGTACTTC.